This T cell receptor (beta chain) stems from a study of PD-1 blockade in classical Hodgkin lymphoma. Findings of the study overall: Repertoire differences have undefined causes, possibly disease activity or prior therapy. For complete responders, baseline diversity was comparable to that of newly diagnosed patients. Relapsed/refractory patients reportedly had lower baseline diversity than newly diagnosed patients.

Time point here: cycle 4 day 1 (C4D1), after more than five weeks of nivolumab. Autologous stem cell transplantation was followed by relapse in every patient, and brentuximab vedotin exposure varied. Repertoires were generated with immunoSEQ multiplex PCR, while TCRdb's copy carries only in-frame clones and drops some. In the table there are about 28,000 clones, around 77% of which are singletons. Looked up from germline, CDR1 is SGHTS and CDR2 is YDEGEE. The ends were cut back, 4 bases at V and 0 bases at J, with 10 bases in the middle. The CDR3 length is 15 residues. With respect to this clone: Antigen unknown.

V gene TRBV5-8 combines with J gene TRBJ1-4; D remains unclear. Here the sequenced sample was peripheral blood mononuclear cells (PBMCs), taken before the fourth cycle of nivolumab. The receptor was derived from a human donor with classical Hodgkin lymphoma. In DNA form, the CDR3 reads TGTGCCAGCAGCAGTGGGGAGACAACTAATGAAAAACTGTTTTTT. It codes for CASSSGETTNEKLFF. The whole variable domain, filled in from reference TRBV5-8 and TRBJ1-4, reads EAGVTQSPTHLIKTRGQQATLRCSPISGHTSVYWYQQALGLGLQFLLWYDEGEERNRGNFPPRFSGRQFPNYSSELNVNALELEDSALYLCASSSGETTNEKLFFGSGTQLSVL.